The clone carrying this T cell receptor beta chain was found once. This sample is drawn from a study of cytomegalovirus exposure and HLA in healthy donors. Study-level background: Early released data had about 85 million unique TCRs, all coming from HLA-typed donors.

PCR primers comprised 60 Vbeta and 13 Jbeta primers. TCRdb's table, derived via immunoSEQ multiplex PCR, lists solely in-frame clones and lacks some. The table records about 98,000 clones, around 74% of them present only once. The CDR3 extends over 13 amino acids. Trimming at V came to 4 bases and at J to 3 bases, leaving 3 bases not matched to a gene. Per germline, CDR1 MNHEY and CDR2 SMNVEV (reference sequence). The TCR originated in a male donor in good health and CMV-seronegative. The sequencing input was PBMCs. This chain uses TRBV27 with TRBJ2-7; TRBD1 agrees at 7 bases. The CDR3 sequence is CASSSRDSYEQYF. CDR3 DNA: TGTGCCAGCAGTTCACGGGACAGCTACGAGCAGTACTTC.